Listed here is a single T cell receptor beta chain. Its specificity is unknown. Prior to sequencing, the ViraFEST assay stimulated PBMC with viral peptide pools, which expanded the antigen-specific CD4+ T cells. Culture lasted approximately 10 days before CD4+ T cell isolation. Everyone in the study got two shots of either the BNT162b2 or mRNA-1273 vaccine. Half the medium was replaced with IL-2 medium on days 3 and 7. This record belongs to a study of vaccination effects on CD4 cells after COVID-19. Repertoires were generated with immunoSEQ multiplex PCR, while TCRdb's copy carries only in-frame clones and drops some. This sample has 25,000 to 30,000 clones, with 75% to 90% found just once. The germline gives CDR1 SGHDT, CDR2 YYEEEE. The V gene lost 4 bases and the J gene lost 3 bases, with 20 bases spanning the gap. The CDR3 loop spans 17 amino acids.

The chain joins TRBV5-6 to TRBJ2-4; no reliable D call. The sequencing here drew on CD4+ T cells from PBMCs cultured with SARS-CoV-2 spike peptides, taken after COVID-19 vaccination. The clonotype originates from a human donor who received a COVID-19 vaccine. Some clones in this sample may be carry-over from other donors' samples. The CDR3 protein is CASSRIGIGDIKNIQYF. The CDR3 DNA sequence: TGTGCCAGCAGCCGAATTGGGATTGGGGATATCAAAAACATTCAGTACTTC.